These T cell receptor beta chains were read from a single sample in a study of control samples from healthy donors and cancer patients. Sequencing used immunoSEQ multiplex PCR; TCRdb keeps in-frame clones, though not all of them. The sample lists 140,000 to 150,000 clones, about 89% occurring once. The sequenced sample consisted of blood. The receptor source for this set is a man aged 25 to 40 in good health. CDR3s include the opening cysteine and the closing phenylalanine or tryptophan. The D gene is left open where the match is weak. Clone size appears in some rows only: once, few, many, or a class for an expanded clone.

cdr3_nt: TGTGCCAGCAGTCAAACAGGGGTACTTAGCACAGATACGCAGTATTTT
cdr3_aa: CASSQTGVLSTDTQYF
d_call: TRBD1
clone_size: NA
j_call: TRBJ2-3
v_call: TRBV27

cdr3_nt: TGTGCCATCAGTTCAGGGAGTGGAGGTGAGACCCAGTACTTC
cdr3_aa: CAISSGSGGETQYF
d_call: NA
clone_size: NA
j_call: TRBJ2-5
v_call: TRBV10-3

cdr3_nt: TGTGCCAGCAGCCTTAATCCAGGCGGACCCGGTTCACCCCTCCACTTT
cdr3_aa: CASSLNPGGPGSPLHF
d_call: NA
clone_size: NA
j_call: TRBJ1-6
v_call: TRBV9

cdr3_nt: TGTGCCAGCAGTCCCGACCTCACGGCTCCCCAGCATTTT
cdr3_aa: CASSPDLTAPQHF
d_call: NA
clone_size: NA
j_call: TRBJ1-5
v_call: TRBV12-3/TRBV12-4

cdr3_nt: TGTGCCAGCAGCTCGCGAGAGGCGAACTACGAGCAGTACTTC
cdr3_aa: CASSSREANYEQYF
d_call: NA
clone_size: NA
j_call: TRBJ2-7
v_call: TRBV11-3

cdr3_nt: TGTGCCAGTGTTCTAGCGGGAGGGTACAATGAGCAGTTCTTC
cdr3_aa: CASVLAGGYNEQFF
d_call: TRBD2
clone_size: NA
j_call: TRBJ2-1
v_call: TRBV7-2

cdr3_nt: TGTGCCAGCAGCCGAGTTACAGGAGGCAATCAGCCCCAGCATTTT
cdr3_aa: CASSRVTGGNQPQHF
d_call: NA
clone_size: NA
j_call: TRBJ1-5
v_call: TRBV5-5

cdr3_nt: TGTGCCAGCAGTGAAGGGGCCGTCAGGAGTTCACCCCTCCACTTT
cdr3_aa: CASSEGAVRSSPLHF
d_call: NA
clone_size: NA
j_call: TRBJ1-6
v_call: TRBV6-1

cdr3_nt: TGTGCCAGCAGCGGGGCGTCATCGTACCAAGAGACCCAGTACTTC
cdr3_aa: CASSGASSYQETQYF
d_call: NA
clone_size: once
j_call: TRBJ2-5
v_call: TRBV7-9

cdr3_nt: TGTGCCAGCAGAACACAACGTCCCCCAGCCGCCGGGGAGCTGTTTTTT
cdr3_aa: CASRTQRPPAAGELFF
d_call: NA
clone_size: NA
j_call: TRBJ2-2
v_call: TRBV6-6

cdr3_nt: TGTGCCAGCAGCTTTGGACTAGCGGAAGAGACCCAGTACTTC
cdr3_aa: CASSFGLAEETQYF
d_call: TRBD2
clone_size: NA
j_call: TRBJ2-5
v_call: TRBV9

cdr3_nt: TGCGCCAGCAGCCAAGATGGGGGGGGGACTGAAGCTTTCTTT
cdr3_aa: CASSQDGGGTEAFF
d_call: NA
clone_size: NA
j_call: TRBJ1-1
v_call: TRBV4-1

cdr3_nt: TGTGCCACCAGCAGAGGAAGGGAGGGGGGGAGCGAGCAGTACTTC
cdr3_aa: CATSRGREGGSEQYF
d_call: NA
clone_size: NA
j_call: TRBJ2-7
v_call: TRBV15

cdr3_nt: TGTGCCAGCAGCCCTCCGGGACGGCGCCAAGAGACCCAGTACTTC
cdr3_aa: CASSPPGRRQETQYF
d_call: NA
clone_size: few
j_call: TRBJ2-5
v_call: TRBV14

cdr3_nt: TGTGCCACCAGCAGAGATCAGAACTATGGCTACACCTTC
cdr3_aa: CATSRDQNYGYTF
d_call: NA
clone_size: NA
j_call: TRBJ1-2
v_call: TRBV15

cdr3_nt: TGTGCCAGCAGTGAAGGGCAGGGGCTCGAGCAGTACTTC
cdr3_aa: CASSEGQGLEQYF
d_call: NA
clone_size: NA
j_call: TRBJ2-7
v_call: TRBV2

cdr3_nt: TGCGCCAGCAGCCAAGGGCTCGCTGCCGGGACAAGGGGAATTGGCTATGGCTACACCTTC
cdr3_aa: CASSQGLAAGTRGIGYGYTF
d_call: NA
clone_size: once
j_call: TRBJ1-2
v_call: TRBV4-1

cdr3_nt: TGCAGCGTTGAGGACAGGGCTGACTATGGCTACACCTTC
cdr3_aa: CSVEDRADYGYTF
d_call: TRBD1
clone_size: NA
j_call: TRBJ1-2
v_call: TRBV29-1

cdr3_nt: TGTGCCAGCAGTGAATCTAGTGGAGGACAGGCCTACAATGAGCAGTTCTTC
cdr3_aa: CASSESSGGQAYNEQFF
d_call: TRBD1
clone_size: medium-sized
j_call: TRBJ2-1
v_call: TRBV25-1

cdr3_nt: TGTGCCAGCACCCCCGGGGGGGTGAACACCGGGGAGCTGTTTTTT
cdr3_aa: CASTPGGVNTGELFF
d_call: TRBD2
clone_size: NA
j_call: TRBJ2-2
v_call: TRBV7-3

cdr3_nt: TGTGCCAGCGGCTTCAGTCTGGGGCGCAACACCGGGGAGCTGTTTTTT
cdr3_aa: CASGFSLGRNTGELFF
d_call: NA
clone_size: NA
j_call: TRBJ2-2
v_call: TRBV4-2

cdr3_nt: TGTGCCAGCAGCTTATGGGTGTTGAATGAGCAGTTCTTC
cdr3_aa: CASSLWVLNEQFF
d_call: NA
clone_size: NA
j_call: TRBJ2-1
v_call: TRBV11-3

cdr3_nt: TGTGCCAGCAGCTTACGGGGGACTAGCGGGGTCGATGAGCAGTTCTTC
cdr3_aa: CASSLRGTSGVDEQFF
d_call: TRBD2
clone_size: NA
j_call: TRBJ2-1
v_call: TRBV11-2

cdr3_nt: TGTGCCAGCAGTCAGGGGTGGGATCAGCCCCAGCATTTT
cdr3_aa: CASSQGWDQPQHF
d_call: NA
clone_size: NA
j_call: TRBJ1-5
v_call: TRBV3-1/TRBV3-2

cdr3_nt: TGTGCCAGCTCAAGAGATTCAACTAGCACAGATACGCAGTATTTT
cdr3_aa: CASSRDSTSTDTQYF
d_call: NA
clone_size: NA
j_call: TRBJ2-3
v_call: TRBV18

cdr3_nt: TGTGCCAGCAGCTTAACGCTTAGCGCAGCAGATACGCAGTATTTT
cdr3_aa: CASSLTLSAADTQYF
d_call: NA
clone_size: NA
j_call: TRBJ2-3
v_call: TRBV7-3

cdr3_nt: TGTGCCAGCAGTGAAGCGGACAGGGCGTATGGCTACACCTTC
cdr3_aa: CASSEADRAYGYTF
d_call: TRBD1
clone_size: NA
j_call: TRBJ1-2
v_call: TRBV6-1

cdr3_nt: TGTGCCAGCAGCTTGGAAGGGATGGGGGGCACCGGGGAGCTGTTTTTT
cdr3_aa: CASSLEGMGGTGELFF
d_call: NA
clone_size: NA
j_call: TRBJ2-2
v_call: TRBV5-6

cdr3_nt: TGTGCCAGCAGCCAAGGGTCGGTGAACACTGAAGCTTTCTTT
cdr3_aa: CASSQGSVNTEAFF
d_call: NA
clone_size: NA
j_call: TRBJ1-1
v_call: TRBV6-5

cdr3_nt: TGTGCCAGCAGCTCAGACAGGGTTTCTGGAAACACCATATATTTT
cdr3_aa: CASSSDRVSGNTIYF
d_call: TRBD1
clone_size: NA
j_call: TRBJ1-3
v_call: TRBV7-9

cdr3_nt: TGTGCCAGCAGCAGGACAGGGCGGTCCTACGAGCAGTACTTC
cdr3_aa: CASSRTGRSYEQYF
d_call: TRBD1
clone_size: NA
j_call: TRBJ2-7
v_call: TRBV11-2

cdr3_nt: TGTGCCAGCAGCTTGGACCGTGGGACTAGCGGGGGGGCACGGGAGCAGTACTTC
cdr3_aa: CASSLDRGTSGGAREQYF
d_call: TRBD2
clone_size: once
j_call: TRBJ2-7
v_call: TRBV5-6

cdr3_nt: TGCGCCAGCAGCCGAGGGTCCTCGAACACCGGGGAGCTGTTTTTT
cdr3_aa: CASSRGSSNTGELFF
d_call: NA
clone_size: NA
j_call: TRBJ2-2
v_call: TRBV4-3

cdr3_nt: TGTGCCAGCAGTTCTCCCGGAAGAAGGCGTTCACCCCTCCACTTT
cdr3_aa: CASSSPGRRRSPLHF
d_call: NA
clone_size: once
j_call: TRBJ1-6
v_call: TRBV27

cdr3_nt: TGTGCCAGCAGTGACACAGGGGACAATTCACCCCTCCACTTT
cdr3_aa: CASSDTGDNSPLHF
d_call: TRBD1
clone_size: NA
j_call: TRBJ1-6
v_call: TRBV6-1

cdr3_nt: TGCGCCAGCAGCCAAGCAAGAACATACGAGCAGTACTTC
cdr3_aa: CASSQARTYEQYF
d_call: NA
clone_size: once
j_call: TRBJ2-7
v_call: TRBV4-3

cdr3_nt: TGTGCCAGCAGCCCCGGACAGGGGGCCTACTACGAGCAGTACTTC
cdr3_aa: CASSPGQGAYYEQYF
d_call: TRBD1
clone_size: NA
j_call: TRBJ2-7
v_call: TRBV9

cdr3_nt: TGTGCCGTCGGACACCACAATGAGCAGTTCTTC
cdr3_aa: CAVGHHNEQFF
d_call: NA
clone_size: NA
j_call: TRBJ2-1
v_call: TRBV24-1

cdr3_nt: TGTGCCAGCAGCCCGGGACTAGCGGGCCCTCGCCGAGAGACCCAGTACTTC
cdr3_aa: CASSPGLAGPRRETQYF
d_call: TRBD2
clone_size: NA
j_call: TRBJ2-5
v_call: TRBV11-3

cdr3_nt: TGTGCCAGCAGCTTAGATTACAGCTCTGGAAACACCATATATTTT
cdr3_aa: CASSLDYSSGNTIYF
d_call: NA
clone_size: NA
j_call: TRBJ1-3
v_call: TRBV7-2

cdr3_nt: TGTGCCAGCAGCTTAGACGGAGGGAATACGCAGTATTTT
cdr3_aa: CASSLDGGNTQYF
d_call: NA
clone_size: NA
j_call: TRBJ2-3
v_call: TRBV11-3

cdr3_nt: TGTGCCACCTCCGGGACAGGGAATGAAAAACTGTTTTTT
cdr3_aa: CATSGTGNEKLFF
d_call: TRBD1
clone_size: NA
j_call: TRBJ1-4
v_call: TRBV6-5

cdr3_nt: TGCGCCAGCAGCACCGGAGCAGGGGACCATCAGCCCCAGCATTTT
cdr3_aa: CASSTGAGDHQPQHF
d_call: NA
clone_size: NA
j_call: TRBJ1-5
v_call: TRBV5-1

cdr3_nt: TGTGCCACCAGTCCGGGGAACAATGAGCAGTTCTTC
cdr3_aa: CATSPGNNEQFF
d_call: NA
clone_size: NA
j_call: TRBJ2-1
v_call: TRBV24-1